This T cell receptor (beta chain) stems from a study of regulatory T cells in long-lasting Graves disease. Regarding the study as a whole: Fewer public clonotypes were shared by new patients (approximately 1,000) than by persistent patients (around 2,900).

This clonotype has just a few counts. Its cognate antigen is unknown. It differs at one base from a far larger clone, so likely a read error. The germline CDR1 and CDR2 sequences are SGHAT and FQNNGV. CDR3 size: 18 residues. Time point specified: newly diagnosed GD, antithyroid drugs for less than 3 months. Preparation of the TCR library used RNA extracted from PBMCs. iRepertoire HTBI primers and Arm-PCR of CDR3 regions built TCR beta libraries. MiXCR, run by TCRdb on the multiplex PCR reads, gives a single entry per CDR3 protein. The table lists 510,000 or so distinct CDR3 sequences, around 12% of them singletons. These same data were also listed under a study on T cells in Graves' hyperthyroidism and ophthalmopathy.

The receptor's source is a woman aged 25 to 39 with Graves disease. The sequencing used peripheral blood mononuclear cells (PBMCs), collected at new diagnosis, from a patient treated with antithyroid drugs. The chain links TRBV11-2 to TRBJ2-3; TRBD2 might be the D (6 bases). Matching the DNA end better, TRBJ2-5 makes the J call doubtful. The CDR3 reads CASSPRRGLDLPQEAQYF. As DNA, the CDR3 is TGTGCCAGCAGCCCTCGGAGGGGCCTTGACTTACCACAAGAGGCCCAGTACTTC.